Reported below is one T cell receptor beta chain. Its specificity is unknown. The sample comes from a study of CD8 T cells in ankylosing spondylitis. 5'-RACE, quantitative and with molecular barcodes, yielded the TCR beta libraries. TCRdb processed the 5' RACE reads anew with MiXCR; each CDR3 protein has one entry. Of around 250,000 distinct CDR3 sequences in the sample, about 30% were seen once. Study-wide points: Clones linked to the disease showed a CD8+ phenotype. They occurred at relatively low frequencies in peripheral blood. Matched ankylosing spondylitis synovial fluid reportedly showed significant enrichment of disease-linked clones. Some motif variants had been reported before (in reactive arthritis synovial fluid and blood).

This CDR3 is 16 amino acids long. The J segment lost 4 bases and the V segment lost 5 bases, leaving 12 bases of the junction unmatched. CDR1 is SGHRS, CDR2 YFSETQ, per germline. This chain links TRBV5-1 with TRBJ2-3, with 8 bases lining up with TRBD1. The origin of this receptor is a male donor with ankylosing spondylitis or in good health (not recorded which). The sequenced material came from blood, either unsorted or a sorted T cell fraction (not recorded which). The CDR3 bases are TGCGCCAGCAGTCGGCAGGGGGCCATGGGGCCAGATACGCAGTATTTT. It yields the protein CASSRQGAMGPDTQYF.